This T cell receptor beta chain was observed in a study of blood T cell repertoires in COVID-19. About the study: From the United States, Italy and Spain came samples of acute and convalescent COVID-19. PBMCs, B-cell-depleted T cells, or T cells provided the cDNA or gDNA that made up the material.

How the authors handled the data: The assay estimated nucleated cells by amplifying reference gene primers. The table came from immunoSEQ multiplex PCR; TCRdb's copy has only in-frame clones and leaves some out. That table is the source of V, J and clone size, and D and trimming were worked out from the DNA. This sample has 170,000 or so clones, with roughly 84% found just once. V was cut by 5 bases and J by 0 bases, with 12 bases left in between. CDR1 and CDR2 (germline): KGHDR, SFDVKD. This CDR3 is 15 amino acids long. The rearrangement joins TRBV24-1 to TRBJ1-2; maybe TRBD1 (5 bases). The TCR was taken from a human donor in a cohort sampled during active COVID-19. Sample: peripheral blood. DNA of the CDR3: TGTGCCACCAGTGCACCAGGGTTGGCTAACTATGGCTACACCTTC. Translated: CATSAPGLANYGYTF.